Following are 25 T cell receptor beta chains from one sample sequenced in a study of T-cell reconstitution after alpha-beta-depleted transplantation in children. The TCRbeta library incorporated unique molecular identifiers. Using its own MiXCR run on the PCR reads, TCRdb lists one record per CDR3 protein. The table shows 450,000 to 550,000 distinct CDR3 sequences, with approximately 10% occurring only once. The sequenced sample was PBMCs, mostly from graft donor cells, obtained 180 days after TCRalphabeta/CD19-depleted stem cell transplant. These receptor sequences come from a female patient aged 2-10 years who had a stem cell transplant for aplastic anemia, so the T cells may come from the graft donor.

This clonotype was detected only a few times. CDR3 region: CASSPRTSGRYDTGELFF. The CDR3 DNA follows: TGCGCCAGCAGCCCCAGGACTAGCGGGAGATACGACACCGGGGAGCTGTTTTTT. The chain couples TRBV5-1 to TRBJ2-2; 13 bases line up with TRBD2. Germline-derived CDR1 and CDR2 are SGHRS and YFSETQ. This CDR3 has 18 amino acids. The V gene end was trimmed by 4 bases and the J gene end by 3 bases; junction bases not matched to a gene: 9.

The chain joins TRBV28 to TRBJ2-7; D is unresolved. Germline V CDR1 and CDR2: MDHEN, SYDVKM. The V end lost 2 bases, the J end lost 7 bases, and 6 bases lay between the germline ends. CDR3 length: 11 amino acids. CDR3 loop: CASSLTAEQYF. The CDR3 region has the DNA TGTGCCAGCAGTTTAACGGCTGAGCAGTACTTC.

The gene calls are TRBV30 and TRBJ1-5; D call uncertain. This CDR3 contains 13 residues. V lost 2 bases to trimming and J lost 0 bases, with 5 bases between them. CDR1 is GTSNPN and CDR2 is SVGIG in the germline V gene (reference sequence). CDR3 in amino acids: CAWSFHSNQPQHF. Here the CDR3 DNA reads TGTGCCTGGAGTTTCCATAGCAATCAGCCCCAGCATTTT.

CDR3 in amino acids: CASSPIGQGARYEQYF. CDR3 DNA sequence: TGTGCCAGCAGCCCCATCGGCCAGGGGGCTCGGTACGAGCAGTACTTC. The chain carries TRBV6-1 and TRBJ2-7; 8 bases line up with TRBD1. Germline V gene sequence: CDR1 MNHNS, CDR2 SASEGT. The V segment lost 6 bases and the J segment 4 bases; nucleotides outside the gene matches: 14. This CDR3 is built from 16 residues.

Only a few counts were recorded for this clonotype. J is TRBJ2-7 and V is TRBV29-1; a weak D match, TRBD1 (5 bases). Germline assignment: CDR1 SQVTM and CDR2 ANQGSEA. Trimming stripped 5 bases from V and 0 bases from J, with 14 bases between. The CDR3 totals 14 residues. The CDR3 DNA reads TGCAGCGTTAAGACAGACCCGAGCTCCTACGAGCAGTACTTC. Protein sequence: CSVKTDPSSYEQYF.

This clonotype showed up just a few times. The chain couples TRBV25-1 to TRBJ2-1; TRBD1 or TRBD2 may be the D gene (6 bases each). Trimming stripped 0 bases from V and 9 bases from J, with 24 bases between. This CDR3 has 18 amino acids. In germline, CDR1 is MGHDK, CDR2 SYGVNS. The CDR3 is CASSEYVPFAPGDIEQFF. CDR3 bases: TGTGCCAGCAGTGAATATGTCCCTTTTGCTCCGGGGGACATTGAGCAGTTCTTC.

The sample holds a few counts of this clonotype. DNA of the CDR3: TGTGCCAGCAGCTTAGCGGCGGGGATACGAAACACCATATATTTT. As protein: CASSLAAGIRNTIYF. This sequence joins TRBV7-2 and TRBJ1-3; the D is unclear. V lost 0 bases to trimming and J lost 5 bases, with 11 bases between them. The CDR3 contains 15 residues. Germline CDR1 reads SGHTA; CDR2 reads FQGNSA. Combining the CDR3 with reference TRBV7-2 and TRBJ1-3 gives the whole variable domain GAGVSQSPSNKVTEKGKDVELRCDPISGHTALYWYRQSLGQGLEFLIYFQGNSAPDKSGLPSDRFSAERTGGSVSTLTIQRTQQEDSAVYLCASSLAAGIRNTIYFGEGSWLTVV.

The chain couples TRBV5-1 to TRBJ2-2; either TRBD1 or TRBD2 may supply D (6 bases each). Trimming shortened V by 6 bases and J by 2 bases, and 11 bases separated the two germline ends. This CDR3 spans 14 amino acids. Germline CDR1 SGHRS, CDR2 YFSETQ. The chain's CDR3 is CASIGGPNTGELFF. CDR3 coding DNA: TGCGCCAGCATTGGGGGGCCTAACACCGGGGAGCTGTTTTTT.

The sample holds a few counts of this clonotype. V usage is TRBV20-1 and J usage is TRBJ2-7, with D possibly being TRBD2 (7 bases). The germline V gene has CDR1 DFQATT and CDR2 SNEGSKA (reference sequence). The CDR3 has 15 residues. Trimming removed 5 bases at V and 2 bases at J, with 19 bases between. Here the CDR3 DNA reads TGCAGTGCTGGGGGCTCGCGGGAGCCCACCTACGAGCAGTACTTC. Encoded protein: CSAGGSREPTYEQYF.

This clonotype was seen more than once but under ten times. The chain combines TRBV6-1 with TRBJ1-1; 9 nucleotides line up with TRBD1. The CDR3 runs to 14 residues. With V trimmed by 7 bases and J by 4 bases, 7 bases remained unmatched. Germline V CDR1 and CDR2: MNHNS, SASEGT. DNA of the CDR3: TGTGCCAGCAACTTCGGGACAGGGCTCACTGAAGCTTTCTTT. This codes for CASNFGTGLTEAFF.

CDR3 bases: TGCGCCAGCAGCCGGACTAGAGTGGGAGGGCCTTACGAGCAGTACTTC. Its protein product is CASSRTRVGGPYEQYF. The rearrangement joins TRBV5-1 to TRBJ2-7, with 7 bases fitting TRBD2. The CDR3 extends over 16 amino acids. Trimming removed 4 bases from V and 4 bases from J; junction bases left unmatched: 14. CDR1 SGHRS and CDR2 YFSETQ come from the germline V gene.

J is TRBJ2-3 and V is TRBV20-1; 10 nucleotides line up with TRBD2. The CDR3 runs to 17 residues. Germline V gene sequence: CDR1 DFQATT, CDR2 SNEGSKA (reference sequence). With V trimmed by 0 bases and J by 7 bases, 13 bases remained unmatched. The CDR3 nucleotides read TGCAGTGCTAGAGAATTCAAGCGGGAGGGGTTCGTAAATACGCAGTATTTT. It encodes CSAREFKREGFVNTQYF.

The table lists this clonotype with many counts. The chain is built from TRBV10-3 and TRBJ2-7; 7 bases are shared with TRBD1. Germline V lookup: CDR1 ENHRY, CDR2 SYGVKD. This CDR3 has 12 residues. With 4 bases clipped from V and 6 bases from J, the junction kept 3 bases outside the gene matches. CDR3 sequence (DNA): TGTGCCATCAGTGGACAGGGTTCCGAGCAGTACGTC. Translated: CAISGQGSEQYV.

The chain combines TRBV7-2 with TRBJ2-7; D is uncertain. The germline V gene encodes CDR1 SGHTA and CDR2 FQGNSA. Trimming pared 5 bases from V and 3 bases from J, leaving 20 bases between. The CDR3 contains 16 residues. CDR3 DNA: TGTGCCAGCAGCCCACTCATTGAACTCGGTAACTACGAGCAGTACTTC. Translation gives CASSPLIELGNYEQYF.

V gene TRBV20-1 combines with J gene TRBJ2-7; D is perhaps TRBD1 or TRBD2 (6 bases each). The CDR3 is 15 residues long. In germline, CDR1 is DFQATT, CDR2 SNEGSKA (reference sequence). V gave up 0 bases and J gave up 6 bases, with 18 bases separating them. The CDR3 region is CSARDSRGRLGEQYF. DNA of the CDR3: TGCAGTGCTAGAGATAGCAGGGGTCGACTAGGCGAGCAGTACTTC.

This clonotype has only a few counts. The chain uses TRBV18 and TRBJ2-4; 10 bases match TRBD2. CDR3 length equals 18 residues. The V gene's germline CDR1 is KGHSH and CDR2 LQKENI. The junction had 11 bases not matched to a gene; V was cut back by 6 bases and J by 0 bases. The CDR3 DNA sequence: TGTGCCAGCTCGTCACGGACTAGCGGTATCTTAGCCAAAAACATTCAGTACTTC. Its translation: CASSSRTSGILAKNIQYF.

This clonotype was detected many times. This sequence joins TRBV27 and TRBJ2-3; D may be TRBD1 (5 bases). Germline CDR1 MNHEY, CDR2 SMNVEV (reference sequence). Trimming shortened V by 8 bases and J by 0 bases, and 15 bases separated the two germline ends. The CDR3 runs to 15 residues. This CDR3 reads CASRRQSLSTDTQYF. The CDR3 DNA reads TGTGCCAGCCGGCGACAGAGTCTGAGCACAGATACGCAGTATTTT.

V usage is TRBV6-5 and J usage is TRBJ1-3, with a possible D match to TRBD1 (6 bases). V dropped 0 bases and J dropped 0 bases, with 12 bases sitting between them. This CDR3 region has 17 residues. CDR1 is MNHEY, CDR2 SVGAGI, per germline. The CDR3 region has the DNA TGTGCCAGCAGTTACTCCCCCCGGGGGCTCTCTGGAAACACCATATATTTT. Translating it yields CASSYSPRGLSGNTIYF.

This clonotype was counted only a few times. The chain combines TRBV5-4 with TRBJ2-5; either TRBD1 or TRBD2 may supply D (5 bases each). Looked up from germline, CDR1 is SGHNT and CDR2 is YYREEE (reference sequence). This CDR3 has 15 amino acids. V lost 3 bases, J lost 4 bases, and 16 bases lay in between. The CDR3 sequence is CASSSGPQGSETQYF. The CDR3 DNA is TGTGCCAGCAGCTCGGGACCTCAGGGCTCAGAGACCCAGTACTTC.

This clonotype was counted many times. The V gene is TRBV5-1, the J gene TRBJ1-6, with a possible D match to TRBD1 (6 bases). The CDR3 sequence is 15 residues long. Between the trimmed V and J ends, which lost 4 bases and 7 bases, there was a span of 15 bases. Germline V lookup: CDR1 SGHRS, CDR2 YFSETQ. CDR3 residues: CASSLTETGNSPLHF. The CDR3 coding sequence is TGCGCCAGCAGCCTGACGGAAACAGGGAATTCACCCCTCCACTTT.

The chain has TRBV7-8 and TRBJ2-1, with TRBD2 matching over 9 bases. CDR3 length equals 18 residues. V gave up 4 bases and J gave up 5 bases; unmatched junction bases: 15. Germline V lookup: CDR1 SGHVS, CDR2 FQNEAQ. CDR3 sequence (DNA): TGTGCCAGCAGCTCCCCAGCGGGAGGCACCCCTTCACACAATGAGCAGTTCTTC. This translates into CASSSPAGGTPSHNEQFF.

This clonotype came up a few times. The gene calls are TRBV2 and TRBJ1-5; 8 nucleotides match TRBD1. Trimming cost V 3 bases and J 4 bases; bases outside gene matches: 14. CDR3 length equals 18 residues. Germline lookup yields CDR1 SNHLY and CDR2 FYNNEI. CDR3 sequence: CASSEIGRGQGRNQPQHF. In nucleotides, the CDR3 is TGTGCCAGCAGTGAGATTGGTCGAGGACAGGGAAGGAATCAGCCCCAGCATTTT.

This clonotype came up many times. This chain connects TRBV12-3 or TRBV12-4 to TRBJ1-2; D may be TRBD1 (6 bases). The CDR3 is 15 amino acids. Trimming removed 6 bases at V and 2 bases at J, with 16 bases between. The CDR3 here is CASRPDRLGNYGYTF. In DNA form, the CDR3 reads TGTGCCAGCAGACCAGACAGGCTGGGGAACTATGGCTACACCTTC.

This clonotype has more than one count but fewer than ten. The chain recombines TRBV10-3 with TRBJ2-6, with D possibly TRBD1 on 5 matching bases. The CDR3 has 15 residues. V lost 2 bases and J 1 base, leaving 6 bases between the germline ends. The germline V gene has CDR1 ENHRY and CDR2 SYGVKD. CDR3 protein: CAISERGSGANVLTF. The CDR3, as DNA: TGTGCCATCAGTGAGAGGGGTTCTGGGGCCAACGTCCTGACTTTC.

The chain couples TRBV12-3 or TRBV12-4 to TRBJ1-4; no clear D. This CDR3 has 14 residues. Between the trimmed V and J ends, which lost 5 bases and 5 bases, there was a span of 12 bases. CDR3 DNA: TGTGCCAGCAGTAACCGGGAGCGAAATGAAAAACTGTTTTTT. As protein: CASSNRERNEKLFF.